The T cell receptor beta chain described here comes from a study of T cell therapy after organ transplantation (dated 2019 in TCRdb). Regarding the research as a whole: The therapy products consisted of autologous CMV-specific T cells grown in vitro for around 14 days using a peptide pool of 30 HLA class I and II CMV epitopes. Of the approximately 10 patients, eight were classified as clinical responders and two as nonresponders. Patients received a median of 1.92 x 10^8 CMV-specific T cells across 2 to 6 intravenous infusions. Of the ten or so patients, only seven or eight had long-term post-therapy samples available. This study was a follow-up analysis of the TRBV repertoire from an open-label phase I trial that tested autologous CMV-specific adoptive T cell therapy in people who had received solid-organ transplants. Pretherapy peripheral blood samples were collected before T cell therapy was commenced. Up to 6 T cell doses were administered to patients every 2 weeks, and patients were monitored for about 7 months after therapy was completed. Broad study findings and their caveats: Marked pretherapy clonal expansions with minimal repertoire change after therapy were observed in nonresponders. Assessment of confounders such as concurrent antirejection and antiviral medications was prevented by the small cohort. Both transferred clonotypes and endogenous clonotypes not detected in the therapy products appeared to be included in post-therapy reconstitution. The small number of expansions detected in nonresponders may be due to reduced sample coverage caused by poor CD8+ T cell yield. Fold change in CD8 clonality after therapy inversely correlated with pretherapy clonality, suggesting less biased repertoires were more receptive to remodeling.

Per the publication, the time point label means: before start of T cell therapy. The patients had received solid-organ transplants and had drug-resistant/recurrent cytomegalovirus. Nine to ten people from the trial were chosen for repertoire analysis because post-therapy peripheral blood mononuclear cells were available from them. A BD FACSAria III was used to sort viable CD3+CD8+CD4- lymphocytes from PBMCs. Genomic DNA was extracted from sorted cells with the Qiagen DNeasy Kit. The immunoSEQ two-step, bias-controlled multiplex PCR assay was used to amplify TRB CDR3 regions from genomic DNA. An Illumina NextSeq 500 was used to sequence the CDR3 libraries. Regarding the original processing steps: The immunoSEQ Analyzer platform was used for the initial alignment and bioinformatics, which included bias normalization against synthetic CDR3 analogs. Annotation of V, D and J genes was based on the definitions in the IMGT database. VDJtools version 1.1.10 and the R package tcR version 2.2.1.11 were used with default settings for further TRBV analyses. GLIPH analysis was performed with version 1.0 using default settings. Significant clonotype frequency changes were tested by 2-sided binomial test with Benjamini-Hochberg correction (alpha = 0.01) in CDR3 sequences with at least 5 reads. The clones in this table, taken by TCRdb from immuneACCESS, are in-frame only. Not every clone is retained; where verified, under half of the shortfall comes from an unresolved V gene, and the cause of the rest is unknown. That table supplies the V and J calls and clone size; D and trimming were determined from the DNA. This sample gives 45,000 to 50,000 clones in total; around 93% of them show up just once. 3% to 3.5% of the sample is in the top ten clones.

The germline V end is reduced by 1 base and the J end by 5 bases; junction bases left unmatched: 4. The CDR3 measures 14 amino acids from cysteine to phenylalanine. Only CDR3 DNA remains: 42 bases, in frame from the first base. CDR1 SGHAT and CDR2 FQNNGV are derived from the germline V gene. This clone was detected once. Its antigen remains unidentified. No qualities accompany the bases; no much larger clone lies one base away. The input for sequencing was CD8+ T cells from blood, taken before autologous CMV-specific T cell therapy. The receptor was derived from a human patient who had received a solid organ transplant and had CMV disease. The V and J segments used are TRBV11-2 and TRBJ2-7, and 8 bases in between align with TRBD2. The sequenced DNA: TGTGCCAGCAGCTTAGTACCGGGGGGGAACGAGCAGTACTTC. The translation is CASSLVPGGNEQYF.